This entry concerns a single T cell receptor (beta chain). What it binds is unknown. The sample is drawn from a study of cytomegalovirus exposure and HLA in healthy donors. Turning to the study itself: From donors who were HLA-typed, an early data release held about 85 million unique TCRs. Overall study findings and caveats: Highest at DRB1 and lowest at HLA-C, TCR association rates differed among HLA loci in a later analysis. Common viral pathogens (according to a later analysis) appeared linked to several of the most significant clusters.

The PCR employed 60 Vbeta primers together with 13 Jbeta primers. Measured with immunoSEQ multiplex PCR; TCRdb has only the in-frame clones, and not every one. This table holds under 200,000 clones, around 85% found once. Unmatched junction bases numbered 3, after V lost 8 bases and J lost 5 bases. The germline CDR1 and CDR2 sequences are SNHLY and FYNNEI. The CDR3 has 13 amino acids. The chain links TRBV2 to TRBJ2-2, with 9 bases identical to TRBD1. This receptor was identified in a man between 18 and 35 years old in good health and CMV-seropositive. The specimen sequenced was PBMCs. CDR3 coding DNA: TGTGCCAGCGGGACAGGGTATACCGGGGAGCTGTTTTTT. As protein: CASGTGYTGELFF.